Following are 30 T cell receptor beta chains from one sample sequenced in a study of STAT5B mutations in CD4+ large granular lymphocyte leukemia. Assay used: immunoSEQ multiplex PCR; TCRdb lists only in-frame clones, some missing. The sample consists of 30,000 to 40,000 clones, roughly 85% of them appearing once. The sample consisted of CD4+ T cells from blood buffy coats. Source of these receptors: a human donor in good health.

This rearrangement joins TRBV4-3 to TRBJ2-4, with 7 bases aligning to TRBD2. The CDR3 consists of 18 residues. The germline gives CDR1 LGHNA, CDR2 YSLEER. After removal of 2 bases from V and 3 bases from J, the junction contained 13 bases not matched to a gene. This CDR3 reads CASSQSHVGGEVKNIQYF. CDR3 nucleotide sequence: TGCGCCAGCAGCCAATCTCACGTGGGGGGGGAGGTCAAAAACATTCAGTACTTC.

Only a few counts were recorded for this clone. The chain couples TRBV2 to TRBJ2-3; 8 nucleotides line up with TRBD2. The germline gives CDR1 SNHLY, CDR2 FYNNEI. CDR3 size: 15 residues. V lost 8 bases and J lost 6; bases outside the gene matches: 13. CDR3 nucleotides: TGTGCCAGCCCAAAGCGGGGACTAGTGTCGGATACGCAGTATTTT. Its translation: CASPKRGLVSDTQYF.

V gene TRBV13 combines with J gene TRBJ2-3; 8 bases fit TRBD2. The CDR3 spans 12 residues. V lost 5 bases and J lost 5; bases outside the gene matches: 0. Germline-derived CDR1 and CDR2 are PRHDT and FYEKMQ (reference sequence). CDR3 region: CASSRGGDTQYF. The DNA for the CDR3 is TGTGCCAGCAGCCGGGGGGGAGATACGCAGTATTTT.

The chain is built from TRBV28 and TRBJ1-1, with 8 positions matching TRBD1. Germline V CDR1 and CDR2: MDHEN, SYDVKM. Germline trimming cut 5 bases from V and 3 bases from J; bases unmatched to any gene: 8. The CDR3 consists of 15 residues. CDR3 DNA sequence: TGTGCCAGCAGTCCCGGACAGGGTAGGCACACTGAAGCTTTCTTT. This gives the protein CASSPGQGRHTEAFF.

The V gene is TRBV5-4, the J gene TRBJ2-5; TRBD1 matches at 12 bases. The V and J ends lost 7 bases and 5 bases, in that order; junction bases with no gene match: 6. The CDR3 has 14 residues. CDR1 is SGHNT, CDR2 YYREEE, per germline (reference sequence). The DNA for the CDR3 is TGTGCCAGCTCCGGGACAGGGGGCCCGGAGACCCAGTACTTC. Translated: CASSGTGGPETQYF.

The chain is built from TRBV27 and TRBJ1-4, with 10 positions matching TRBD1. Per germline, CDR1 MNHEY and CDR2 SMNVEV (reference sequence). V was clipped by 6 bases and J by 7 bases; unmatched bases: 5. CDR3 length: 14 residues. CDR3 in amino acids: CASRWDRGSEKLFF. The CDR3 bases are TGTGCCAGCAGGTGGGACAGGGGAAGTGAAAAACTGTTTTTT.

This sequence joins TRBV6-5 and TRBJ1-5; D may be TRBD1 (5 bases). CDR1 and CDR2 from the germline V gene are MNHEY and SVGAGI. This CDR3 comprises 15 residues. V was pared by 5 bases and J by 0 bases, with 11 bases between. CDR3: CASSVRGFSNQPQHF. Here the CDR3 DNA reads TGTGCCAGCAGTGTACGGGGCTTTAGCAATCAGCCCCAGCATTTT.

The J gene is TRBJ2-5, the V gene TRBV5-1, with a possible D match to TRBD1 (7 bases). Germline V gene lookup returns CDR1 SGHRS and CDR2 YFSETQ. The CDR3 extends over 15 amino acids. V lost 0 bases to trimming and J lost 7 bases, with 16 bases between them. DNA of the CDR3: TGCGCCAGCAGCTTGGCCGGACAGGAGGGGCGGACCCAGTACTTC. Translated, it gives CASSLAGQEGRTQYF.

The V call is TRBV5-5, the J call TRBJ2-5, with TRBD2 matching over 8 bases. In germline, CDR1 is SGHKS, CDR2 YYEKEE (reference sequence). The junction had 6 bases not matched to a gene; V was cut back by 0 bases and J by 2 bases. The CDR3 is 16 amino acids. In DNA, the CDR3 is TGTGCCAGCAGCTTGGCCGTGGCGGGAGGTCAAGAGACCCAGTACTTC. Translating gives CASSLAVAGGQETQYF.

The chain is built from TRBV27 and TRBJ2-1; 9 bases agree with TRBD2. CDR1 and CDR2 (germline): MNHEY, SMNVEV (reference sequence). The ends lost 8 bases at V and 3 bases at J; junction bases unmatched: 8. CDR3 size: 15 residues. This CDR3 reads CASRSGSKNYNEQFF. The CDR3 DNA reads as TGTGCCAGCCGTAGCGGGAGTAAGAACTACAATGAGCAGTTCTTC.

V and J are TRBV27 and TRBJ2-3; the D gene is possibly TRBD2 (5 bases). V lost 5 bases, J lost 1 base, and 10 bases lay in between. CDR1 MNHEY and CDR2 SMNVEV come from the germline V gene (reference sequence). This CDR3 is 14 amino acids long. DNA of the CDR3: TGTGCCAGCAGTCCCCTGCGGGGCACAGATACGCAGTATTTT. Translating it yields CASSPLRGTDTQYF.

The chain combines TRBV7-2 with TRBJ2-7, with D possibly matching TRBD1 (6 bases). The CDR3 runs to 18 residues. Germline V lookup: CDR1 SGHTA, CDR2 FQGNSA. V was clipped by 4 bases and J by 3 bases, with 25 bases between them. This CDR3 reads CASSSQGSSSAHHYEQYF. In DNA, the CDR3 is TGTGCCAGCAGCTCTCAGGGGAGTAGCTCAGCCCACCACTACGAGCAGTACTTC.

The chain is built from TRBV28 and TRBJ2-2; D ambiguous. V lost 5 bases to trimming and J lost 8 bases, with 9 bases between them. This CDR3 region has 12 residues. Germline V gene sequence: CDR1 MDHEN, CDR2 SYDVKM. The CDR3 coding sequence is TGTGCCAGCAGTCACCCTAGGGGGGAGCTGTTTTTT. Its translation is CASSHPRGELFF.

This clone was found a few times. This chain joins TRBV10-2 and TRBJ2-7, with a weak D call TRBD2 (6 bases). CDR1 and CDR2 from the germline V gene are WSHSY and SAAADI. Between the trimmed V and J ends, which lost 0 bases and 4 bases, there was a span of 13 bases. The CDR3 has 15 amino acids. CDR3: CASSESIGSGYEQYF. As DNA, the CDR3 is TGCGCCAGCAGTGAGTCTATCGGGAGTGGGTACGAGCAGTACTTC.

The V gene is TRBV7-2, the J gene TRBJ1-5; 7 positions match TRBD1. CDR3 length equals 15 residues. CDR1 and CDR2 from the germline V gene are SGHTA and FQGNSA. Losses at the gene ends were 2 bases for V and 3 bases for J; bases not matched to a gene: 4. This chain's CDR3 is CASSLPGGFNQPQHF. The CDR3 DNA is TGTGCCAGCAGCTTACCAGGGGGTTTCAATCAGCCCCAGCATTTT. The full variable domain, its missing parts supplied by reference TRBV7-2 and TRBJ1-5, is GAGVSQSPSNKVTEKGKDVELRCDPISGHTALYWYRQSLGQGLEFLIYFQGNSAPDKSGLPSDRFSAERTGGSVSTLTIQRTQQEDSAVYLCASSLPGGFNQPQHFGDGTRLSIL.

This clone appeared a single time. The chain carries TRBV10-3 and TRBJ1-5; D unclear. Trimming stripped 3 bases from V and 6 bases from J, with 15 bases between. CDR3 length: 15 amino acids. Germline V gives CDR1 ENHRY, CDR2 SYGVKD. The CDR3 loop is CAISERSEGGQPQHF. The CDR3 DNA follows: TGTGCCATCAGTGAAAGGTCGGAGGGAGGTCAGCCCCAGCATTTT.

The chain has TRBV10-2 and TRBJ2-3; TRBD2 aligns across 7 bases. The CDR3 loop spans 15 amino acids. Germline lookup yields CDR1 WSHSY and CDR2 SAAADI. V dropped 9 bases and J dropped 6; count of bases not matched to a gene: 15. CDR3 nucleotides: TGCGCCAGTAGAGGTGGACTAGAAGGGTCTGATACGCAGTATTTT. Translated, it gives CASRGGLEGSDTQYF.

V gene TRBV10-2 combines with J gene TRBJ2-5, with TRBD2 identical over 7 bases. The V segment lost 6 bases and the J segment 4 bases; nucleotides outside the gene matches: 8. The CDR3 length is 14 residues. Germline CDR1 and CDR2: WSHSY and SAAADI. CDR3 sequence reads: CASSMAGVGETQYF. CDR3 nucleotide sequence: TGCGCCAGCAGCATGGCGGGGGTCGGAGAGACCCAGTACTTC.

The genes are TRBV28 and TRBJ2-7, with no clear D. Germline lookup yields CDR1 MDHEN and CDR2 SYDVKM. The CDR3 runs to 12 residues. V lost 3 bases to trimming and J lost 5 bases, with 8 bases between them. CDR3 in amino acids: CASSLARHEQYF. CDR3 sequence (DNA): TGTGCCAGCAGTTTGGCGAGGCACGAGCAGTACTTC.

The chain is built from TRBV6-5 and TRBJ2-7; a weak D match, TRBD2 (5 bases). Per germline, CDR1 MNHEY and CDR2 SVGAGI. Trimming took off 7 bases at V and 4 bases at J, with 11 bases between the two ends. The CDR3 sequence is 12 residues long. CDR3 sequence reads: CASTSTSYEQYF. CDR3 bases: TGTGCCAGCACAAGCACTAGTTACGAGCAGTACTTC.

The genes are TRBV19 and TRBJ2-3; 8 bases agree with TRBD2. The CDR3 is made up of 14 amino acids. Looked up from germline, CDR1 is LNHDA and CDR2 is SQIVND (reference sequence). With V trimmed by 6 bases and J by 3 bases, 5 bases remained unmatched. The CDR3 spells CASRAGGTTDTQYF. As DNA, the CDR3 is TGTGCCAGTAGGGCGGGAGGCACGACAGATACGCAGTATTTT.

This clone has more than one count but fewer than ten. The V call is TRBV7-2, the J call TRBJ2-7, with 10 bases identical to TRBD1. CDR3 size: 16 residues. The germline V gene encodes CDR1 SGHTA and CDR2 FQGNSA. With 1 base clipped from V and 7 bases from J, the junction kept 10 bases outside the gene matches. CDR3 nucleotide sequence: TGTGCCAGCAGCTTAGGGAGGGGGACAGGGGTGCGGGAGCAGTACTTC. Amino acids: CASSLGRGTGVREQYF.

CDR3 loop: CAISPNVGLAQKGPSYEQYF. The CDR3 DNA is TGTGCCATCAGCCCTAATGTTGGACTAGCACAAAAAGGGCCTTCCTACGAGCAGTACTTC. The chain combines TRBV10-3 with TRBJ2-7; 8 bases agree with TRBD2. The CDR3 is 20 amino acids. With V trimmed by 6 bases and J by 1 base, 23 bases remained unmatched. Germline values: CDR1 ENHRY, CDR2 SYGVKD.

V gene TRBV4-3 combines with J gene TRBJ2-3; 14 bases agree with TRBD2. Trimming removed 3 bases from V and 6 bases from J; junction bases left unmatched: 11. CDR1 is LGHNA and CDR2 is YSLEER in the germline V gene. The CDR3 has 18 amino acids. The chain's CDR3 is CASSQAGGLAGVRDTQYF. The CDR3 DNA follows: TGCGCCAGCAGCCAGGCGGGGGGACTAGCGGGAGTCAGGGATACGCAGTATTTT.

The CDR3 sequence: CASSPDSLGNQPQHF. CDR3 in DNA: TGTGCCAGCAGCCCCGACAGCCTTGGCAATCAGCCCCAGCATTTT. This chain joins TRBV6-5 and TRBJ1-5; D may be TRBD1 (5 bases). This CDR3 has 15 residues. V was pared by 6 bases and J by 2 bases, with 14 bases between. The V gene's germline CDR1 is MNHEY and CDR2 SVGAGI.

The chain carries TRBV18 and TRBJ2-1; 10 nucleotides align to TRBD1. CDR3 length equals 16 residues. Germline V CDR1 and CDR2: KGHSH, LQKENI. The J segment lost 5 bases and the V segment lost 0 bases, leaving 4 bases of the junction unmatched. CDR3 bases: TGTGCCAGCTCACCACCCTCTGGACAGGGGGACAATGAGCAGTTCTTC. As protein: CASSPPSGQGDNEQFF.

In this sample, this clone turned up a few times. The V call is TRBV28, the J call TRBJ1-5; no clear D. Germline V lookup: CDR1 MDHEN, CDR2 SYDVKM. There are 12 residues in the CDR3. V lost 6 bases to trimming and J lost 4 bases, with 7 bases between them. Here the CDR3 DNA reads TGTGCCAGCAGGGGTTGGAATCAGCCCCAGCATTTT. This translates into CASRGWNQPQHF.

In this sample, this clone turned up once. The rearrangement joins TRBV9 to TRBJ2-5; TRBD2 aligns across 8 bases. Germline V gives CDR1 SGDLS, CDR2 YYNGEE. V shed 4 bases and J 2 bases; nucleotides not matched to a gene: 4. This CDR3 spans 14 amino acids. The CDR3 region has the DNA TGTGCCAGCAGCATTAGCGGGACTCAAGAGACCCAGTACTTC. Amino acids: CASSISGTQETQYF.

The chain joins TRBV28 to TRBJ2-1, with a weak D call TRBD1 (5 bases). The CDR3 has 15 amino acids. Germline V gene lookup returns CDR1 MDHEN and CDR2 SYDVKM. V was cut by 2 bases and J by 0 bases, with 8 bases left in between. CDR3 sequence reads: CASSLRQSSYNEQFF. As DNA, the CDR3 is TGTGCCAGCAGTTTACGACAGAGCTCCTACAATGAGCAGTTCTTC.

The CDR3 protein is CASSVQGGGTTDTQYF. The DNA of the CDR3 is TGTGCCAGCAGCGTCCAGGGGGGCGGGACCACAGATACGCAGTATTTT. The chain combines TRBV9 with TRBJ2-3; D perhaps matches TRBD1 (7 bases). The CDR3 runs 16 residues. Germline assignment: CDR1 SGDLS and CDR2 YYNGEE. Trimming removed 2 bases from V and 2 bases from J, with 15 bases in between.